This T cell receptor beta chain was recovered during a study of blood T cell repertoires in COVID-19. Across the whole study: Sites across the United States, Italy and Spain contributed samples from acute and convalescent COVID-19. The analysed material was cDNA or gDNA that came from T cells, B-cell-depleted T cells, or PBMCs.

V was cut by 7 bases and J by 6 bases, with 11 bases left in between. The germline CDR1 and CDR2 sequences are DFQATT and SNEGSKA (reference sequence). The CDR3 length is 11 residues. Sequenced by immunoSEQ multiplex PCR; TCRdb stores in-frame clones only, minus some. The data contain around 65,000 clones, roughly 81% of them singletons. The rearrangement joins TRBV20-1 to TRBJ2-3; no clear D gene. Sequencing was performed on peripheral blood. The receptor comes from a human donor in a cohort sampled during active COVID-19. In DNA, the CDR3 is TGCAGTGTAGTAGCCCTGGATACGCAGTATTTT. This translates into CSVVALDTQYF.